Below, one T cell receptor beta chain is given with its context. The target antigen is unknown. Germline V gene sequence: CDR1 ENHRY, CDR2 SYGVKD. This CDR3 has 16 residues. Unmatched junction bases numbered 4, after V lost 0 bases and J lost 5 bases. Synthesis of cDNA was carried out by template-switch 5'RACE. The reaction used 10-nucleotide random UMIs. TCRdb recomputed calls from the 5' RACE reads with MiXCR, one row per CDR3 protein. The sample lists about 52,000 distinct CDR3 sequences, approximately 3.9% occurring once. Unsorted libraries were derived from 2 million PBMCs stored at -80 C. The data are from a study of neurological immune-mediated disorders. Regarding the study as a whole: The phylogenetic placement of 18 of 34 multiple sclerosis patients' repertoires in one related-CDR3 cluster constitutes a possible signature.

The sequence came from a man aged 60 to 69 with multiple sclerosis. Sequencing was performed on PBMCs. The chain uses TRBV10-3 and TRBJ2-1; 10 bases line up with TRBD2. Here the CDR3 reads CAISESWTSGNNEQFF. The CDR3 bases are TGTGCCATCAGTGAGTCGTGGACTAGCGGCAACAATGAGCAGTTCTTC.